This T cell receptor beta chain was sequenced in a study of blood T cell repertoires in COVID-19. Study-wide background: Sites across the United States, Italy and Spain contributed samples from acute and convalescent COVID-19. T cells, B-cell-depleted T cells, or PBMCs provided the cDNA or gDNA that served as material.

Germline V gives CDR1 ENHRY, CDR2 SYGVKD. This CDR3 comprises 14 residues. Germline trimming cut 4 bases from V and 1 base from J; bases unmatched to any gene: 3. Repertoires were generated with immunoSEQ multiplex PCR, while TCRdb's copy carries only in-frame clones and drops some. Of approximately 350,000 clones in the sample, roughly 90% were seen once. Seattle patient enrollment occurred during active infection, with longitudinal follow-up thereafter. The receptor was derived from a woman aged 25 to 45 with COVID-19, enrolled during active disease. Sequencing was done on a sample of peripheral blood. This rearrangement joins TRBV10-3 to TRBJ1-1, with 7 bases identical to TRBD1. CDR3 nucleotide sequence: TGTGCCATCAGTGGGGCAGGGGGGAACACTGAAGCTTTCTTT. Translated: CAISGAGGNTEAFF.